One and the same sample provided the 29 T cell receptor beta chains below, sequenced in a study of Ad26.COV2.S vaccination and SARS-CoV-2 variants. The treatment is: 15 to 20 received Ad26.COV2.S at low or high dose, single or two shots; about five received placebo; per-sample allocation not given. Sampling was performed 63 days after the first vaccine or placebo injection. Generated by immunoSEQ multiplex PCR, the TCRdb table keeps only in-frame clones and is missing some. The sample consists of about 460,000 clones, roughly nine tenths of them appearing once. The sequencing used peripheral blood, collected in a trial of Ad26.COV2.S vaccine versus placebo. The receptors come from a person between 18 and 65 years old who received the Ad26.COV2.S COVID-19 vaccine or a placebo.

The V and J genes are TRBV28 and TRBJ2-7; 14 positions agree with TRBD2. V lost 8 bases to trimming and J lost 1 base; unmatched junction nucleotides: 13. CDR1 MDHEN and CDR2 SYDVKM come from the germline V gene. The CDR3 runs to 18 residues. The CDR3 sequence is CASVGRGLAGVFSYEQYF. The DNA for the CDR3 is TGTGCCAGCGTCGGCCGGGGACTAGCGGGAGTTTTTTCCTACGAGCAGTACTTC.

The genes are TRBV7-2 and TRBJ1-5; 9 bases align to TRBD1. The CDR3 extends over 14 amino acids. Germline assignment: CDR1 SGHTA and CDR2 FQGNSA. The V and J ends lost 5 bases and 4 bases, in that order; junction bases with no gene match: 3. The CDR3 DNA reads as TGTGCCAGCAGCCAAGGGACAGGGAATCAGCCCCAGCATTTT. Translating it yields CASSQGTGNQPQHF.

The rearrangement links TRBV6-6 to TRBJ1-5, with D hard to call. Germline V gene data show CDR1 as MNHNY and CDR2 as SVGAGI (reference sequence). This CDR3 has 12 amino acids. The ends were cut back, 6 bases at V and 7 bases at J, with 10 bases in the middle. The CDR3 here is CASSLGVQPQHF. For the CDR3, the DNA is TGTGCCAGCAGCTTAGGAGTACAGCCCCAGCATTTT.

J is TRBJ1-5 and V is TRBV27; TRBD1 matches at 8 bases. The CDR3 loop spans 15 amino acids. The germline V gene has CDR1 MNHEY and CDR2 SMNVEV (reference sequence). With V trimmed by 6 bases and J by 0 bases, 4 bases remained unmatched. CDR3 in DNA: TGTGCCAGCAGCTGGACAGGGTATAGCAATCAGCCCCAGCATTTT. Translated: CASSWTGYSNQPQHF.

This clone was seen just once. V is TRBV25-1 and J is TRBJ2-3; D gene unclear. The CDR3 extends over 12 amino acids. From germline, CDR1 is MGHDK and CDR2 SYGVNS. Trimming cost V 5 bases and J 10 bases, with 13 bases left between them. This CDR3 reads CASSFGPGAQYF. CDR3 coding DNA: TGTGCCAGCAGTTTTGGCCCCGGCGCGCAGTATTTT.

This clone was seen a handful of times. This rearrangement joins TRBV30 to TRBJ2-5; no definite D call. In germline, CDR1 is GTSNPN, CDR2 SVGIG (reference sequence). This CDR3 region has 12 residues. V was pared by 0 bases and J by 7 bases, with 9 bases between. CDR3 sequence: CAWSVLAATQYF. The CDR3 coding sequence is TGTGCCTGGAGTGTACTCGCAGCGACCCAGTACTTC.

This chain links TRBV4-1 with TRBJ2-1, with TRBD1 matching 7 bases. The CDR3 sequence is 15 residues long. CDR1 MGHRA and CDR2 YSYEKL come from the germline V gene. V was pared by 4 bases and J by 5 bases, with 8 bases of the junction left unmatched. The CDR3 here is CASSPVGTANNEQFF. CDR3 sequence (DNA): TGCGCCAGCAGCCCAGTGGGGACAGCTAACAATGAGCAGTTCTTC.

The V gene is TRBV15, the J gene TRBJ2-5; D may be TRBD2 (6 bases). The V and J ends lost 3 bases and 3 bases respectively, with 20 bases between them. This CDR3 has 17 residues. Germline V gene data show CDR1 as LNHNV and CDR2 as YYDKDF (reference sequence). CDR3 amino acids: CATSRDYQKGAEETQYF. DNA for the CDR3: TGTGCCACCAGCAGGGACTACCAAAAAGGGGCGGAAGAGACCCAGTACTTC.

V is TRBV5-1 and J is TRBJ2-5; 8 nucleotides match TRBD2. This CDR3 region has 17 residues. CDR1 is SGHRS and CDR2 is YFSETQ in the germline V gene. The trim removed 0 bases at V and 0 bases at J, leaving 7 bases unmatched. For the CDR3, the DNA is TGCGCCAGCAGCTTGGGGGGACTAGTGGGGTACCAAGAGACCCAGTACTTC. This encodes CASSLGGLVGYQETQYF.

CDR3 protein: CASSPGTGEFYGYTF. For the CDR3, the DNA is TGTGCCAGCAGTCCAGGGACAGGGGAATTCTATGGCTACACCTTC. The chain uses TRBV27 and TRBJ1-2; 10 nucleotides align to TRBD1. From germline, CDR1 is MNHEY and CDR2 SMNVEV (reference sequence). V shed 5 bases, J shed 4 bases, and the junction held 7 bases outside the gene matches. CDR3 size: 15 residues.

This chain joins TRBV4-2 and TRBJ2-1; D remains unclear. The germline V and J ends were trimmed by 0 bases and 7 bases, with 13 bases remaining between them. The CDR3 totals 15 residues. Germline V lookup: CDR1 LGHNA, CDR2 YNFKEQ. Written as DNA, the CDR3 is TGTGCCAGCAGCCAAGATCTTACCAGACGGAATGAGCAGTTCTTC. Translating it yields CASSQDLTRRNEQFF.

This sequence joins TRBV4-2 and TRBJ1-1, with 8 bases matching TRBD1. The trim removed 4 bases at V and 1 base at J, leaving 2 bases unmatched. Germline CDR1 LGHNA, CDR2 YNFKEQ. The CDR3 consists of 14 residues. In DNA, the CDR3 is TGTGCCAGCAGCCGCGGACAGGGGAACACTGAAGCTTTCTTT. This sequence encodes CASSRGQGNTEAFF.

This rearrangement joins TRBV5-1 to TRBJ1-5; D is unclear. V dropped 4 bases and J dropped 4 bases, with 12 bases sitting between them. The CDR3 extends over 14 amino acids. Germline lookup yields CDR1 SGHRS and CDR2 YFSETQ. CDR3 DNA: TGCGCCAGCAGCCCGGACGGAGGAAATCAGCCCCAGCATTTT. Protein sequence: CASSPDGGNQPQHF.

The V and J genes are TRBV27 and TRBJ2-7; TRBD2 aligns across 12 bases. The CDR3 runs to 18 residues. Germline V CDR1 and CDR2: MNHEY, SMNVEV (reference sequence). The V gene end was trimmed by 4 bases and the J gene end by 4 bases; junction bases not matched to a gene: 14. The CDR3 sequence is CASSWRTSGAQLLYEQYF. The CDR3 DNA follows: TGTGCCAGCAGTTGGAGGACTAGCGGGGCCCAATTGTTATACGAGCAGTACTTC.

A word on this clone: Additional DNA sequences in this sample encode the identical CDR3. The CDR3 DNA reads TGTGCCAGCTCACCACCGGGGACGGGGAACACTGAAGCTTTCTTT. This gives the protein CASSPPGTGNTEAFF. The rearrangement links TRBV18 to TRBJ1-1, with D possibly TRBD1 on 5 matching bases. With 0 bases removed from V and 1 base from J, the gap between germline ends came to 9 bases. This CDR3 is 15 amino acids long. Germline CDR1 KGHSH, CDR2 LQKENI.

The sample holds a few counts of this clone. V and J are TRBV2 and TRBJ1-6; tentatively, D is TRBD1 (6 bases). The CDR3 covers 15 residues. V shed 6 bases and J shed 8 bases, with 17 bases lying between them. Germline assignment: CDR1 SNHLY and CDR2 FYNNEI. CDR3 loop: CASSVYRARDSPLHF. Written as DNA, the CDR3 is TGTGCCAGCAGCGTTTACAGGGCTCGGGATTCACCCCTCCACTTT.

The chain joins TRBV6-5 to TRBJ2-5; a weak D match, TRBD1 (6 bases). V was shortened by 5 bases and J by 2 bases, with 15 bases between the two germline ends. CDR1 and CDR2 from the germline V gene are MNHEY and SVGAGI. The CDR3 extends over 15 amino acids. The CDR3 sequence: CASSIEYREQETQYF. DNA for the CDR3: TGTGCCAGCAGTATAGAGTACAGGGAACAAGAGACCCAGTACTTC.

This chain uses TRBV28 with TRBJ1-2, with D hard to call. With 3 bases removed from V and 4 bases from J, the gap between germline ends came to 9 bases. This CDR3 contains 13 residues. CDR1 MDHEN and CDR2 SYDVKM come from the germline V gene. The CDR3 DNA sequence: TGTGCCAGCAGTTTGGAGGCTTCCTATGGCTACACCTTC. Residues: CASSLEASYGYTF.

The CDR3 DNA reads as TGCAGCGCCAAGCCTGGCTACACCTTC. Residues: CSAKPGYTF. This chain links TRBV29-1 with TRBJ1-2; D gene uncertain. Per germline, CDR1 SQVTM and CDR2 ANQGSEA. V was trimmed by 7 bases and J by 7 bases, leaving 7 bases between them. CDR3 length equals 9 residues.

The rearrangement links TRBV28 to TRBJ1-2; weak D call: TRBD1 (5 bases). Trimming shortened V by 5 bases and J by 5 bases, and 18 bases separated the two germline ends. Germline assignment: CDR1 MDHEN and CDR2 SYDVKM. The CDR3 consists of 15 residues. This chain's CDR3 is CASSPPWGGEYGYTF. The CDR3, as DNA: TGTGCCAGCAGTCCACCTTGGGGGGGTGAATATGGCTACACCTTC.

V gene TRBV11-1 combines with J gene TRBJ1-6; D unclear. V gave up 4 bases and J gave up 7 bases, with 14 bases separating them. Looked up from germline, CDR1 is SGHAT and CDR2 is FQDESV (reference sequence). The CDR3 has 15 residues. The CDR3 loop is CASSSRGGGNSPLHF. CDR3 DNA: TGTGCCAGCAGCTCCCGTGGTGGAGGGAATTCACCCCTCCACTTT.

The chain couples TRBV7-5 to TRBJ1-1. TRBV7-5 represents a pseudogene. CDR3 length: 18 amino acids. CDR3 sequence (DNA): TGTGCCAGAAGCTTAGTAACTGGAAACGGGAATTTAAACACTGAAGCTTTCTTT. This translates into CARSLVTGNGNLNTEAFF.

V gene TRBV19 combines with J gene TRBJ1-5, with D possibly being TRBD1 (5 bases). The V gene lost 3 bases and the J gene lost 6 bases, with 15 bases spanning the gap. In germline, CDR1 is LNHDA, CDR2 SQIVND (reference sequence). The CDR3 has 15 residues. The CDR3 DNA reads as TGTGCCAGTAGTATCCTAGGGGCAGTACCTCAGCCCCAGCATTTT. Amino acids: CASSILGAVPQPQHF.

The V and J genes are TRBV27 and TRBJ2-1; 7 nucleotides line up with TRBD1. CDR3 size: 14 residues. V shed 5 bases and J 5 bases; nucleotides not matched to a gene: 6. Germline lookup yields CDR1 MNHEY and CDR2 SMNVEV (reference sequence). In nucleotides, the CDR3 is TGTGCCAGCAGTCGAGGGGGCGCAAACAATGAGCAGTTCTTC. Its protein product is CASSRGGANNEQFF.

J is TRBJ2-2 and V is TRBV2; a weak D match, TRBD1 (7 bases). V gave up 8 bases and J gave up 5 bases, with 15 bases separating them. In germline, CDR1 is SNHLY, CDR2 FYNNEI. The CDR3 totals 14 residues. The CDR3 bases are TGTGCCAGCTGCTCAGGGGGGTTGACCGGGGAGCTGTTTTTT. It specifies CASCSGGLTGELFF.

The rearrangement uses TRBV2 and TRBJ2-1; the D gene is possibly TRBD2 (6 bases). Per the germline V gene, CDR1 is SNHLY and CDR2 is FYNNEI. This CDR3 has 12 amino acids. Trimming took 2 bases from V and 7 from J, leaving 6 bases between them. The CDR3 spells CASSERGNEQFF. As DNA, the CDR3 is TGTGCCAGCAGTGAACGGGGGAATGAGCAGTTCTTC.

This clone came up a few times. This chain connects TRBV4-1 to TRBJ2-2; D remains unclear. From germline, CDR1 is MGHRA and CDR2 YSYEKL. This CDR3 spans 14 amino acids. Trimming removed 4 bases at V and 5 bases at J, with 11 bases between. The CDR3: CASSLGGWTGELFF. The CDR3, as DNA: TGCGCCAGCAGCCTCGGCGGATGGACCGGGGAGCTGTTTTTT.

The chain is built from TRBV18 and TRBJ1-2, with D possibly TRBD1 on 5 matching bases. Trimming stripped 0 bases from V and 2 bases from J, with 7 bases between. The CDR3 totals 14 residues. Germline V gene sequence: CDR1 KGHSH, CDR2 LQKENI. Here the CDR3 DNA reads TGTGCCAGCTCACCACCGGGGGTGAACTATGGCTACACCTTC. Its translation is CASSPPGVNYGYTF.

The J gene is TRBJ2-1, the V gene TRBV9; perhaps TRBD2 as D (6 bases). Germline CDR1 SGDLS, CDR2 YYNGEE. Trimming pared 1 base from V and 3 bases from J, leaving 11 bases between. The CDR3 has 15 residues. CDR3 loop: CASSVSLARYNEQFF. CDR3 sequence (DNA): TGTGCCAGCAGCGTAAGTCTAGCGCGCTACAATGAGCAGTTCTTC. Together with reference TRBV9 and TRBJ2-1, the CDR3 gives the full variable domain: DSGVTQTPKHLITATGQRVTLRCSPRSGDLSVYWYQQSLDQGLQFLIQYYNGEERAKGNILERFSAQQFPDLHSELNLSSLELGDSALYFCASSVSLARYNEQFFGPGTRLTVL.